This TCR beta chain was identified in a study of cytomegalovirus exposure and HLA in healthy donors (TCRdb year 2017). Notes on the research overall: According to an earlier analysis of 450 to 650 of the donors, 150 million to 200 million T cells yielded over 90 million unique TCR beta sequences and approximately 300 Gb of sequence data. Approximately 300 gigabases of sequencing data and 70 million to 100 million unique TCR sequences were included in an early release covering roughly 600 HLA-typed donors. Among the approximately 430 genotyped donors, roughly 80% belonged to the genetic ancestry cluster associated with self-reported Caucasian donors. The study was designed to test whether signatures of past pathogen exposure could be identified by cataloging public T cell receptors. The T cell repertoires of under 700 subjects were profiled by immunosequencing and related to cytomegalovirus serostatus. Besides the first cohort of 500 to 700 subjects, a separate validation cohort made up of 90 to 150 different subjects was used. The study combined high-throughput TCR immunosequencing, statistical association of individual TCRs with disease status, and machine learning to predict cytomegalovirus infection status. A later analysis re-analyzed previously published TCR beta repertoires from 500 to 700 donors and added high-resolution HLA genotyping to study TCR occurrence patterns. Rather than drawing on any new phenotypic data, the later analysis identified candidate immune exposures from TCR beta sequences and the way those sequences occurred across donors. In an earlier analysis of 587 of the donors, high-throughput TCR beta sequencing was used to judge whether each TCR beta V gene segment behaved as functional or pseudogenic. Donor age, sex, ethnicity and CMV serostatus were compiled alongside the repertoire data. A later genetic analysis took genome-wide SNP genotypes for about three fifths of the 666 donors and used that subset as a discovery cohort. Every repertoire in the discovery cohort had been generated on one and the same sequencing platform. Both class I and class II loci were covered by HLA typing, at four-digit resolution. The number of typed donors differed by locus: about 629-630 for A, B, C, DRB1 and DQB1; some 500 for DQA1; approximately 610 for DPA1; and roughly 470 for DPB1. A handful of DR-DQ haplotypes were handled as single units for association and clustering because linkage in the cohort was strong. On average, about 240,000 unique TCR beta nucleotide sequences were sequenced per donor among roughly 430 genotyped donors of the cohort, with 15% to 20% of those sequences being non-productive.

The CDR3 covers 15 residues, taking in both the cysteine and the phenylalanine. The read is trimmed to its CDR3 DNA, 45 bases read in frame from base 1. The germline V gene yields SGHRS for CDR1 and YFSETQ for CDR2. V and J lose 1 base and 4 bases, and a span of 14 bases separates them. The cohort was made up of approximately 670 healthy bone marrow donors. All cohort members were sampled while nominally healthy, although unrecorded immune exposures were likely present. The donor was CMV seronegative and belonged to the group of 352 seronegative cohort members. Every donor gave a peripheral blood sample, and the peripheral blood mononuclear cells from that sample were used for TCR beta sequencing. Genomic DNA extraction from the blood cell samples was performed with the Qiagen DNeasy Blood Extraction Kit. Results and caveats for the whole study, not just this receptor: Because counts were too low, roughly 17 rarely observed V segments, including chromosome 9 orphons, were left out of the earlier analysis of over 550 of the donors. Roughly uniform sequencing depth across donors was assumed in presence/absence analyses, although this assumption may not hold. A later analysis reported that several top co-occurrence clusters appeared linked to parvovirus B19, influenza, CMV and Epstein-Barr virus. A later analysis associated 15,000 to 20,000 TCR beta sequences with specific HLA alleles at a false discovery rate of 0.05. Some IMGT-functional V segments, including TRBV6-2 and TRBV6-3, could not be distinguished by the 87-base-pair reads and were therefore excluded. The classifier was reported to diagnose cytomegalovirus status with high specificity and sensitivity in both the original and validation cohorts. Most TCR sequences were seen in very few donors, while some public TCRs were found in many individuals. A group of highly shared sequence variants was considered likely to be a technical artifact of the sequencing pipeline. Strong co-occurrence of HLA alleles, especially DR and DQ, made assigning TCR associations to individual alleles difficult. According to a later analysis, most CMV-associated TCR beta chains appeared to be HLA-restricted, and the HLA associations seemed to be driven largely by CMV exposure. A few of the identified cytomegalovirus-associated TCR beta chains were confirmed in vitro to be specific for cytomegalovirus antigens. The authors suggested that the approach could potentially be generalized to other disease states and immunological phenotypes. An association between a missense DCLRE1C variant and V-gene and J-gene trimming of TCR beta chains was found in a later genetic analysis and replicated in an independent cohort. The only immune exposure information available for the cohort was CMV serostatus. An earlier analysis of roughly 570 of the donors showed that most TCR beta V segments appeared in productive rearrangements either about 90% or about 30% of the time, which broadly matched IMGT annotations. This cohort had only TCR beta chains sequenced, and the lack of alpha or paired-chain data limited which features could be detected. Because some donors lacked HLA typing at each locus, the association tests relied only on the typed subset. In a later analysis, the rate of TCR association differed among HLA loci, with DRB1 alleles having the most associated TCRs and HLA-C alleles having the fewest. Compared with the roughly 670-donor mean, donors in an Asian-associated ancestry cluster had fewer N-insertions in productive TCRs, according to a later genetic analysis. A further reported finding was that TCR beta sequences accurately predicted the HLA-A and HLA-B alleles for most subjects in the first cohort. In a later analysis, HLA-associated TCR beta chains showed more clonal expansion and lower generation probabilities than non-associated chains that were equally common. Linkage disequilibrium might explain the correlated functional status among segregating V segments, but an unknown experimental factor could not be excluded. The study listed approximately 160 TCR beta chains as associated with cytomegalovirus.

To note about this clone: Its antigen is not yet known. Within one base of it there is no much larger clone, and no base qualities were kept.

The library was generated by the immunoSEQ multiplex PCR assay. For the multiplex PCR, a mixture combining 60 forward primers for TCR Vbeta segments and 13 reverse primers for TCR Jbeta segments was used. The CDR3 region of rearranged TCR beta genes was amplified from genomic DNA by a multiplex PCR assay. On the Illumina HiSeq System, the amplified TCR beta libraries were sequenced as 87-base-pair reads. The authors' analysis ran thus. In a later analysis, roughly 80 million unique TCR beta chains were counted across the 500 to 700 repertoires, and approximately 11 million of these chains were shared by at least two donors. Raw reads were error-corrected and collapsed into unique sequences with a nearest-neighbor algorithm that merged closely related sequences to remove PCR and sequencing errors. To assign V, D and J gene segments, CDR3 sequences were aligned to IMGT reference sequences. For a sequence to be retained, at least a six-nucleotide match to both a V gene segment and a J gene segment was required. Rearrangements were called productive when the CDR3 lacked stop codons and stayed in frame with V and J; all others were non-productive. Following IMGT convention, CDR3 was defined as the stretch from the second conserved V-encoded cysteine up to the conserved J-encoded phenylalanine. In an earlier analysis of some 550 of the donors, sequences lacking an unambiguous match to a single V gene segment were excluded. An earlier analysis of several hundred of the donors called V segments functional above 56.7% productive rearrangements and segregating when the between-donor standard deviation exceeded 5%. To diagnose cytomegalovirus status from the catalog of TCR beta chain sequences, a statistical classification framework was built. V and J gene assignment, in a later analysis, came from comparing TCR nucleotide sequences with IMGT/GENE-DB human TR gene sequences. A later analysis assigned CDR3 sequences and most-parsimonious VDJ recombination scenarios with the TCRdist pipeline. In a later analysis, each TCR beta chain was defined by its CDR3 amino acid sequence together with its V-gene family, and reads without a unique V-gene family were excluded. To address suspected cross-contamination and a sequencing artifact, a later analysis removed roughly 580 highly shared, low-generation-probability nucleotide sequences. For each public chain, a later analysis derived a clonal expansion index from normalized ranks of inferred template counts within each repertoire. In a later analysis, generation probabilities were computed with a VDJ recombination model fitted to out-of-frame rearrangements, and the resulting probabilities were checked against IGoR. A later analysis scored TCR-TCR, TCR-HLA and TCR-CMV co-occurrence with hypergeometric tests, applying a repertoire-size bias correction to TCR pairs. In a later analysis, false discovery rates were estimated by permuting HLA or CMV assignments 20 times. In a later analysis, co-occurring TCRs were grouped with DBSCAN, and TCRdist sequence similarity was added when clustering was performed within HLA-allele-positive subsets. For co-occurrence clustering, repertoires with fewer than 30,000 or more than 120,000 public chains were excluded, along with 5 or 6 repertoires with anomalous nucleotide sharing. TCRdb provides this immuneACCESS table in a form limited to in-frame rearrangements. Some clones are lacking; in checked studies, under half of them reflect an unresolved V gene, and why the rest are absent is not known. V and J calls and clone size follow that table, whereas D and trimming were derived from the DNA. Here the sample has about 140,000 clones; 80% occur a single time. Jointly, the top ten make up under 5% of the sample.

Source material: PBMCs. This receptor was obtained from a man aged 35 to 55 in good health and CMV-seronegative. The sequence joins TRBV5-1 to TRBJ1-2; the D gene cannot be named for sure. This receptor carries the CDR3 CASSLFGQEVYGYTF. In nucleotides, the sequence is TGCGCCAGCAGCTTGTTCGGCCAGGAGGTCTATGGCTACACCTTC.